A single sample gave rise to the 17 T cell receptor beta chains below, sequenced in a study of CD8 T cells in ankylosing spondylitis. TCRdb ran MiXCR on the 5' RACE reads and lists one entry per CDR3 protein. In the table there are roughly 130,000 distinct CDR3 sequences, 7% to 9% of which are singletons. What was sequenced was synovial fluid, either unsorted or a sorted T cell fraction (not recorded which). The receptors originated from a male donor with ankylosing spondylitis.

There are many counts of this clonotype. The chain recombines TRBV7-2 with TRBJ2-5; 9 nucleotides align to TRBD2. Looked up from germline, CDR1 is SGHTA and CDR2 is FQGNSA. The CDR3 is 13 residues long. Unmatched junction bases numbered 5, after V lost 2 bases and J lost 10 bases. CDR3 sequence: CASSLSLAGIQYF. For the CDR3, the DNA is TGTGCCAGCAGCTTAAGCCTAGCGGGAATCCAGTACTTC.

This clonotype was detected many times. V usage is TRBV7-9 and J usage is TRBJ1-3, with 7 bases identical to TRBD1. Germline CDR1 SEHNR, CDR2 FQNEAQ (reference sequence). V lost 5 bases and J lost 1; bases outside the gene matches: 8. The length of the CDR3 is 16 residues. The CDR3 sequence is CASSVGQIRSGNTIYF. The CDR3 DNA is TGTGCCAGCAGCGTGGGACAGATCAGATCTGGAAACACCATATATTTT.

V is TRBV9 and J is TRBJ1-1, with unresolved D. V shed 2 bases and J shed 0 bases, with 5 bases lying between them. The germline V gene has CDR1 SGDLS and CDR2 YYNGEE. This CDR3 is built from 13 residues. CDR3 DNA sequence: TGTGCCAGCAGCGTGGGGATGAACACTGAAGCTTTCTTT. This codes for CASSVGMNTEAFF.

There are many counts of this clonotype. In nucleotides, the CDR3 is TGCGCCAGCAGCCAAGACCTAAGGTTCGAAGAAACGCTGTTCTTC. It is translated as CASSQDLRFEETLFF. The chain has TRBV4-3 and TRBJ2-1; unclear D gene. Per germline, CDR1 LGHNA and CDR2 YSLEER. There are 15 residues in the CDR3. V lost 0 bases and J 15 bases, leaving 21 bases between the germline ends.

The rearrangement links TRBV7-9 to TRBJ2-1; D is undetermined. V was cut by 5 bases and J by 8 bases, with 7 bases left in between. Germline loops: CDR1 SEHNR, CDR2 FQNEAQ (reference sequence). The CDR3 spans 11 residues. CDR3 region: CASSTRHEQFF. DNA of the CDR3: TGTGCCAGCAGCACTCGCCATGAGCAGTTCTTC.

The chain has TRBV28 and TRBJ2-7; D uncertain. The germline V gene has CDR1 MDHEN and CDR2 SYDVKM. The CDR3 contains 14 residues. V was pared by 2 bases and J by 2 bases, with 10 bases between. The CDR3 protein is CASSLPVGTYEQYF. The CDR3 nucleotides read TGTGCCAGCAGTTTACCGGTGGGTACCTACGAGCAGTACTTC.

The V gene is TRBV20-1, the J gene TRBJ1-1; 9 bases fit TRBD1. CDR1 and CDR2 (germline): DFQATT, SNEGSKA (reference sequence). This CDR3 has 16 residues. V was clipped by 3 bases and J by 3 bases; unmatched bases: 11. CDR3 nucleotides: TGCAGTGCTAGTGGACAGGGGTCAAAAATAGACACTGAAGCTTTCTTT. As protein: CSASGQGSKIDTEAFF.

This clonotype was detected only a few times. This rearrangement joins TRBV6-1 to TRBJ2-2, with 9 bases fitting TRBD1. Germline CDR1 MNHNS, CDR2 SASEGT. CDR3 length equals 15 residues. V lost 6 bases and J lost 3; bases outside the gene matches: 5. CDR3 bases: TGTGCCAGCAGGGGAGACAGGGGGTACACCGGGGAGCTGTTTTTT. Translated: CASRGDRGYTGELFF.

This clonotype was counted many times. The chain carries TRBV20-1 and TRBJ1-1, with D possibly matching TRBD1 (5 bases). This CDR3 is built from 14 residues. Trimming pared 0 bases from V and 5 bases from J, leaving 13 bases between. Per the germline V gene, CDR1 is DFQATT and CDR2 is SNEGSKA (reference sequence). Here the CDR3 reads CSARESKGRTEAFF. The CDR3 region has the DNA TGCAGTGCTAGAGAATCAAAGGGGAGAACTGAAGCTTTCTTT.

The chain uses TRBV27 and TRBJ1-2; D is perhaps TRBD1 (6 bases). The germline V gene has CDR1 MNHEY and CDR2 SMNVEV (reference sequence). V was shortened by 5 bases and J by 3 bases, with 16 bases between the two germline ends. The CDR3 spans 15 residues. The CDR3: CASSTEGDVDYGYTF. The CDR3 DNA reads as TGTGCCAGCAGTACCGAGGGGGACGTTGACTATGGCTACACCTTC.

The chain uses TRBV28 and TRBJ1-3, with a tentative D call TRBD1 (6 bases). This CDR3 comprises 15 residues. V was trimmed by 8 bases and J by 0 bases, leaving 14 bases between them. CDR1 MDHEN and CDR2 SYDVKM come from the germline V gene. The DNA of the CDR3 is TGTGCCAGCTTCGGGGGCCCGTTCTCTGGAAACACCATATATTTT. This translates into CASFGGPFSGNTIYF.

The chain joins TRBV27 to TRBJ1-4, with TRBD1 identical over 7 bases. The CDR3 loop spans 13 amino acids. V shed 4 bases, J shed 10 bases, and the junction held 6 bases outside the gene matches. CDR1 and CDR2 from the germline V gene are MNHEY and SMNVEV (reference sequence). CDR3 amino acids: CASSSPWTGKLFF. CDR3 sequence (DNA): TGTGCCAGCAGTTCTCCCTGGACAGGAAAACTGTTTTTT.

This clonotype was counted between two and nine times. The V call is TRBV5-5, the J call TRBJ2-7, with D uncertain. Looked up from germline, CDR1 is SGHKS and CDR2 is YYEKEE (reference sequence). V dropped 0 bases and J dropped 6 bases, with 13 bases sitting between them. The CDR3 length is 14 residues. The CDR3 region is CASSLVPKGSEQYF. The CDR3 coding sequence is TGTGCCAGCAGCTTGGTGCCAAAAGGAAGCGAGCAGTACTTC.

This chain connects TRBV6-1 to TRBJ2-2; D is possibly TRBD1 or TRBD2 (5 bases each). Germline V CDR1 and CDR2: MNHNS, SASEGT. This CDR3 is built from 15 residues. The V and J ends lost 8 bases and 3 bases respectively, with 16 bases between them. CDR3 sequence (DNA): TGTGCCAGCCGTAGAGGGGTTGAGGACACCGGGGAGCTGTTTTTT. Protein sequence: CASRRGVEDTGELFF.

This clonotype was found a few times. V usage is TRBV7-2 and J usage is TRBJ1-2; 9 bases are shared with TRBD1. The germline V gene encodes CDR1 SGHTA and CDR2 FQGNSA. This CDR3 region has 17 residues. V was pared by 5 bases and J by 4 bases, with 14 bases of the junction left unmatched. CDR3 region: CASSPRLGGTGFYGYTF. The CDR3 DNA reads TGTGCCAGCAGCCCCAGGTTAGGTGGGACAGGGTTCTATGGCTACACCTTC.

A few counts support this clonotype. The chain couples TRBV20-1 to TRBJ2-7, with D uncertain. This CDR3 comprises 14 residues. Trimming cost V 3 bases and J 0 bases, with 12 bases left between them. CDR1 is DFQATT and CDR2 is SNEGSKA in the germline V gene (reference sequence). The CDR3 sequence is CSARSTFSSYEQYF. The CDR3 nucleotides read TGCAGTGCTAGGTCGACGTTTAGCTCCTACGAGCAGTACTTC.

The chain links TRBV4-2 to TRBJ1-6, with unresolved D. Trimming took off 5 bases at V and 7 bases at J, with 12 bases between the two ends. The CDR3 extends over 14 amino acids. The V gene's germline CDR1 is LGHNA and CDR2 YNFKEQ. The CDR3 coding sequence is TGTGCCAGCAGCTTAGTTAACGGGAATTCACCCCTCCACTTT. This encodes CASSLVNGNSPLHF.